These T cell receptor beta chains were read from a single sample in a study of T cells after yellow fever vaccination. TCRdb reprocessed the 5' RACE reads via MiXCR and lists one record per CDR3 protein. The sample carries 450,000 to 600,000 distinct CDR3 sequences, less than 15% recorded once. Sample: PBMCs, taken on the day of the yellow fever booster vaccination. Every receptor here comes from a man aged 25-45 years who received the YFV17D yellow fever vaccine. Each CDR3 is given with its conserved first and last residue. Fields, in order: J gene, D gene, V gene, clone size, CDR3 protein, CDR3 DNA. The D gene is left open where the match is weak. The listing skips clone size in some rows; elsewhere it reads once, few, many or a size class.

TRBJ2-7 | TRBD1 | TRBV10-3 | few | CAISEGQGNNYF | TGTGCCATCAGTGAAGGACAGGGGAATAATTACTTC
TRBJ2-2 | TRBD2 | TRBV20-1 | NA | CCARLTSGRRIGELFF | TGCTGTGCTAGGCTCACTAGCGGGAGACGAATCGGGGAGCTGTTTTTT
TRBJ2-3 | NA | TRBV28 | many | CASTRASYTDTQYF | TGTGCCAGCACTCGGGCTAGTTATACAGATACGCAGTATTTT
TRBJ2-2 | NA | TRBV6-5 | few | CASSYGSYTGELFF | TGTGCCAGCAGTTACGGATCTTACACCGGGGAGCTGTTTTTT
TRBJ2-2 | TRBD1 | TRBV24-1 | few | CATSDTTGAGELFF | TGTGCCACCAGTGATACGACAGGGGCCGGGGAGCTGTTTTTT
TRBJ1-6 | TRBD1 | TRBV5-6 | NA | CASRRQGAGNSPLHF | TGTGCCAGCAGACGACAGGGGGCTGGTAATTCACCCCTCCACTTT
TRBJ2-3 | TRBD2 | TRBV11-2 | once | CASSLGLAGVSFADTQYF | TGTGCCAGCAGCTTAGGACTAGCGGGAGTGAGTTTCGCAGATACGCAGTATTTT
TRBJ2-1 | NA | TRBV5-1 | few | CASAVGWADEQFF | TGCGCCAGCGCCGTAGGGTGGGCCGATGAGCAGTTCTTC
TRBJ2-1 | TRBD2 | TRBV25-1 | few | CASRGSGGSYNEQFF | TGTGCCAGCAGGGGGTCGGGAGGCTCCTACAATGAGCAGTTCTTC
TRBJ1-1 | NA | TRBV29-1 | NA | CSVLNSNPNTEAFF | TGCAGCGTTCTCAACTCAAATCCGAACACTGAAGCTTTCTTT
TRBJ2-7 | NA | TRBV5-5 | NA | CASGWRVASYEQYF | TGTGCCAGCGGATGGCGGGTAGCCTCCTACGAGCAGTACTTC
TRBJ1-2 | TRBD1 | TRBV27 | few | CASSFRADREYGYTF | TGTGCCAGCAGTTTCCGCGCCGACAGGGAATATGGCTACACCTTC
TRBJ2-5 | NA | TRBV2 | NA | CASSALYGETQYF | TGTGCCAGCAGCGCCCTTTATGGAGAGACCCAGTACTTC
TRBJ1-4 | NA | TRBV18 | few | CASSPRTVNEKLFF | TGTGCCAGCTCACCGCGGACCGTTAATGAAAAACTGTTTTTT
TRBJ1-3 | NA | TRBV18 | few | CASSPRPPAGGNTIYF | TGTGCCAGCTCACCCCGCCCCCCGGCCGGTGGAAACACCATATATTTT
TRBJ2-1 | NA | TRBV11-3 | few | CASSSSGSPGNEQFF | TGTGCCAGCAGCTCCTCTGGGTCCCCGGGGAATGAGCAGTTCTTC
TRBJ2-7 | NA | TRBV5-4 | NA | CASSFSDYEQYF | TGTGCCAGCAGCTTCTCCGACTACGAGCAGTACTTC
TRBJ2-1 | NA | TRBV2 | NA | CASMAALTYNEQFF | TGTGCCAGCATGGCGGCACTTACCTACAATGAGCAGTTCTTC
TRBJ2-3 | TRBD2 | TRBV19 | few | CASSRAGQKIGTDTQYF | TGTGCCAGTAGTAGAGCGGGGCAAAAGATCGGCACAGATACGCAGTATTTT
TRBJ2-3 | NA | TRBV25-1 | NA | CASSEDLSPRGDRLDTQYF | TGTGCCAGCAGTGAGGACCTCTCCCCCCGCGGAGACCGTCTAGATACGCAGTATTTT
TRBJ2-7 | NA | TRBV7-9 | NA | CASSPSLLPYEQYF | TGTGCCAGCAGCCCCAGCCTCCTGCCCTACGAGCAGTACTTC
TRBJ1-5 | TRBD1 | TRBV7-2 | few | CASDRGGVLSNQPQHF | TGTGCCAGCGACAGGGGGGGAGTATTGAGCAATCAGCCCCAGCATTTT
TRBJ2-7 | TRBD2 | TRBV20-1 | NA | CSASRREVVNYEQYF | TGCAGTGCTAGTCGTCGGGAGGTGGTGAACTACGAGCAGTACTTC
TRBJ1-1 | NA | TRBV6-2/TRBV6-3 | few | CASTRTQEVTEAFF | TGTGCCAGCACAAGAACTCAGGAGGTCACTGAAGCTTTCTTT
TRBJ2-3 | TRBD2 | TRBV19 | NA | CASSTLADPTDTQYF | TGTGCCAGTAGTACCCTAGCGGACCCCACAGATACGCAGTATTTT
TRBJ2-7 | TRBD2 | TRBV7-2 | many | CASSLAAGTSSYYEQYF | TGTGCCAGCAGCTTAGCGGCCGGGACTAGCAGTTACTACGAGCAGTACTTC
TRBJ2-7 | TRBD1 | TRBV5-1 | few | CASSFWGDRVDEQYF | TGCGCCAGCAGCTTTTGGGGGGACAGGGTTGATGAGCAGTACTTC
TRBJ2-7 | NA | TRBV15 | few | CATSRDNADRGAYEQYF | TGTGCCACCAGCAGAGACAACGCGGACAGAGGAGCCTACGAGCAGTACTTC
TRBJ2-2 | TRBD2 | TRBV5-5 | NA | CASSFGSGGNTGELFF | TGTGCCAGCAGCTTCGGTAGCGGGGGGAACACCGGGGAGCTGTTTTTT
TRBJ1-5 | TRBD1 | TRBV19 | many | CASSIGGGQGSQPQHF | TGTGCCAGTAGTATTGGCGGAGGACAGGGGAGTCAGCCCCAGCATTTT
TRBJ2-5 | NA | TRBV15 | few | CATSRGIQTQYF | TGTGCCACCAGCAGAGGGATCCAGACCCAGTACTTC
TRBJ2-1 | TRBD2 | TRBV2 | few | CASSQLLASYNEQFF | TGTGCCAGCAGTCAGCTACTAGCGTCTTACAATGAGCAGTTCTTC
TRBJ2-3 | NA | TRBV29-1 | NA | CSAESGTQYF | TGCAGCGCTGAGAGTGGTACGCAGTATTTT
TRBJ2-1 | TRBD2 | TRBV19 | few | CASSIWGIAGVGNNEQFF | TGTGCCAGTAGTATTTGGGGCATCGCGGGAGTGGGTAACAATGAGCAGTTCTTC
TRBJ2-7 | TRBD2 | TRBV20-1 | few | CSARDGREASYEQYF | TGCAGTGCTAGAGATGGGCGGGAGGCTTCCTACGAGCAGTACTTC
TRBJ2-7 | TRBD1 | TRBV28 | NA | CASSSPGRDRTYEQYF | TGTGCCAGCAGCTCCCCGGGCCGGGACAGGACCTACGAGCAGTACTTC
TRBJ2-1 | TRBD2 | TRBV20-1 | NA | CCASVIAGGPYNEQFF | TGCTGTGCTAGTGTGATAGCGGGAGGGCCCTACAATGAGCAGTTCTTC
TRBJ2-3 | TRBD2 | TRBV12-3/TRBV12-4 | NA | CASSAFAGGSPDTQYF | TGTGCCAGCAGTGCCTTTGCGGGAGGGTCCCCAGATACGCAGTATTTT
TRBJ2-1 | NA | TRBV7-2 | few | CASSLGHNEQFF | TGTGCCAGCAGCTTGGGACACAATGAGCAGTTCTTC
TRBJ1-5 | TRBD1 | TRBV5-1 | many | CASSLSGQSNQPQHF | TGCGCCAGCAGCTTGTCGGGACAGAGTAATCAGCCCCAGCATTTT
TRBJ2-1 | TRBD1 | TRBV12-3/TRBV12-4 | many | CASSLTGSQGADFF | TGTGCCAGCAGTTTGACGGGATCACAGGGGGCGGATTTCTTC
TRBJ1-2 | NA | TRBV12-3/TRBV12-4 | few | CASSHGRERGYTF | TGTGCCAGCAGCCACGGACGGGAGCGGGGCTACACCTTC
TRBJ1-3 | NA | TRBV7-2 | few | CASSSGQPRNTIYF | TGTGCCAGCAGCTCTGGACAACCAAGGAACACCATATATTTT